Sequencing of this T cell receptor beta chain was carried out in a study of blood T cells in healthy people across ages. The use of a sample-barcoded 5' primer and a J-beta primer mix characterized a second PCR of roughly 6 to 11 cycles. TCRdb analysed the 5' RACE reads with MiXCR anew, one entry per CDR3 protein. Among 600,000 to 850,000 distinct CDR3 sequences listed, around 46% were seen once. Germline CDR1 is MRHNA and CDR2 is SNTAGT. The V and J ends lost 5 bases and 6 bases respectively, with 18 bases between them. This CDR3 region has 15 residues. There are a few counts of this clonotype. Sequenced: blood. The chain combines TRBV6-4 with TRBJ2-3; maybe TRBD2 (5 bases). The receptor was isolated from a woman aged 60-75 years in good health. The CDR3, as DNA: TGTGCCAGCAGTCTGGAAGCTGGTTCGGGGGATACGCAGTATTTT. Its protein product is CASSLEAGSGDTQYF.